The 24 T cell receptor beta chains below all came from one sample that was sequenced in a study of regulatory T cells in long-lasting Graves disease. This sample's time point: newly diagnosed GD, antithyroid drugs for less than 3 months. RNA extracted from PBMCs served as the sequencing template. Library construction for TCR beta used iRepertoire HTBI primers and Arm-PCR of CDR3 regions. TCRdb independently ran MiXCR on the multiplex PCR reads; one entry per CDR3 protein. The repertoire holds more than 300,000 distinct CDR3 sequences, 15% to 20% seen once, with 20% to 25% in the top ten. These data also featured in a second study, about T cells in Graves' hyperthyroidism and ophthalmopathy.

The material was peripheral blood mononuclear cells (PBMCs), obtained at new diagnosis, from a patient treated with antithyroid drugs. The receptors were sampled from a woman younger than 35 with Graves disease.

V is TRBV6-2 or TRBV6-3 and J is TRBJ2-2, with D tentatively TRBD1 or TRBD2 (5 bases each). The CDR3 length is 15 residues. V was clipped by 6 bases and J by 5 bases, with 16 bases between them. Germline V gene sequence: CDR1 MNHEY, CDR2 SVGEGT. CDR3 sequence: CASRSGTLGTGELFF. The DNA for the CDR3 is TGTGCCAGCAGGTCCGGGACGCTGGGGACCGGGGAGCTGTTTTTT.

This clonotype was recorded at least ten times. CDR3 bases: TGTGCTAGTGGCCCCCCGGGGGGAGAGACCCAGTACTTC. Residues: CASGPPGGETQYF. This sequence joins TRBV12-5 and TRBJ2-5; 7 bases are a match to TRBD2. Germline assignment: CDR1 LGHNT and CDR2 FRNRAP. CDR3 size: 13 residues. Trimming removed 6 bases from V and 4 bases from J; junction bases left unmatched: 5.

This clonotype was seen a few times. V and J are TRBV30 and TRBJ2-7; D uncertain. Trimming pared 3 bases from V and 7 bases from J, leaving 10 bases between. This CDR3 contains 11 residues. Germline CDR1 reads GTSNPN; CDR2 reads SVGIG (reference sequence). CDR3 coding DNA: TGTGCCTGGAGCCTAAGTGGAGAGCAGTACTTC. It translates to CAWSLSGEQYF.

A note on this clonotype: A single base separates this from a much larger clone, so it may be a read error. The rearrangement links TRBV7-3 to TRBJ2-5; tentatively, D is TRBD1 (5 bases). Germline CDR1 SGHTA, CDR2 FQGTGA. CDR3 size: 13 residues. The CDR3 region has the DNA TGTGCCAGCAGTAAGGGGCTCCAAGGGACCCAGTACTTC. This translates into CASSKGLQGTQYF.

The chain recombines TRBV20-1 with TRBJ1-6; TRBD1 is a possible D gene (5 bases). V lost 1 base, J lost 7 bases, and 8 bases lay in between. The CDR3 totals 13 residues. CDR1 is DFQATT and CDR2 is SNEGSKA in the germline V gene (reference sequence). The DNA for the CDR3 is TGCAGTGCTAGAGGGCCAGGGAATTCACCCCTCCACTTT. Amino acids: CSARGPGNSPLHF.

The chain combines TRBV5-6 with TRBJ1-5; D is uncertain. The CDR3 is 15 amino acids. The V gene lost 4 bases and the J gene lost 2 bases, with 13 bases spanning the gap. Germline lookup yields CDR1 SGHDT and CDR2 YYEEEE. CDR3 coding DNA: TGTGCCAGCAGCCGGTTCCCTGATGGCAATCAGCCCCAGCATTTT. Translation: CASSRFPDGNQPQHF.

This clonotype was seen ten or more times. The genes are TRBV28 and TRBJ1-2; maybe TRBD1 (5 bases). Germline CDR1 and CDR2: MDHEN and SYDVKM. Trimming pared 6 bases from V and 4 bases from J, leaving 12 bases between. CDR3 length: 13 amino acids. This CDR3 is CASRSGGGYGYTF. In nucleotides, the CDR3 is TGTGCCAGCAGGTCGGGGGGTGGCTATGGCTACACCTTC.

This clonotype was recorded at least ten times. The chain links TRBV20-1 to TRBJ2-5; possibly TRBD2 for D (7 bases). V dropped 1 base and J dropped 3 bases, with 18 bases sitting between them. Germline values: CDR1 DFQATT, CDR2 SNEGSKA (reference sequence). The CDR3 has 16 residues. CDR3 sequence: CSARGTAGAAKETQYF. The CDR3 nucleotides are TGCAGTGCTAGAGGTACCGCGGGGGCTGCAAAAGAGACCCAGTACTTC.

The chain uses TRBV4-1 and TRBJ2-7, with TRBD2 as a possible D gene (7 bases). The CDR3 has 17 residues. Trimming cost V 0 bases and J 0 bases, with 15 bases left between them. Looked up from germline, CDR1 is MGHRA and CDR2 is YSYEKL. The CDR3 region is CASSQDWEGQSSYEQYF. CDR3 nucleotide sequence: TGCGCCAGCAGCCAAGATTGGGAGGGACAATCCTCCTACGAGCAGTACTTC.

This clonotype was counted ten times or more. V usage is TRBV27 and J usage is TRBJ2-7, with 7 bases that match TRBD2. The germline V gene has CDR1 MNHEY and CDR2 SMNVEV (reference sequence). The CDR3 covers 23 residues. V was pared by 8 bases and J by 3 bases, with 37 bases of the junction left unmatched. CDR3 region: CASHNGEGQTPGTDLGGHYEQYF. The CDR3 DNA sequence: TGTGCCAGCCACAACGGGGAGGGCCAAACACCCGGGACCGATCTCGGAGGGCACTACGAGCAGTACTTC.

There are many counts of this clonotype. The chain is built from TRBV28 and TRBJ1-1; no definite D call. Germline V lookup: CDR1 MDHEN, CDR2 SYDVKM. This CDR3 is 15 amino acids long. V was trimmed by 4 bases and J by 1 base, leaving 13 bases between them. The CDR3 loop reads CASSYSSPGNTEAFF. As DNA, the CDR3 is TGTGCCAGCAGTTACAGCAGCCCAGGGAACACTGAAGCTTTCTTT.

About this clonotype: The DNA is left out, because the CDR3 cannot be placed on it with certainty; the CDR3 is given as TCRdb lists it. This chain connects TRBV5-1 to TRBJ1-2; whether TRBD1, the table's D call, matches the DNA was not checked. Counting both end residues, the CDR3 totals 14 amino acids. Germline CDR1 SGHRS, CDR2 YFSETQ. The CDR3 sequence is CASSFLWDKGGYTF.

V and J are TRBV19 and TRBJ1-2; D is perhaps TRBD1 (5 bases). CDR1 and CDR2 (germline): LNHDA, SQIVND (reference sequence). V was trimmed by 9 bases and J by 1 base, leaving 24 bases between them. The CDR3 sequence is 17 residues long. CDR3 sequence (DNA): TGTGCCAGCAATGATCCGAAGTTCGACAGCTTTAACTATGGCTACACCTTC. Amino acid sequence: CASNDPKFDSFNYGYTF.

This clonotype was counted at least ten times. The rearrangement uses TRBV15 and TRBJ2-5; D perhaps matches TRBD2 (6 bases). CDR3 size: 16 residues. Germline V gene data show CDR1 as LNHNV and CDR2 as YYDKDF (reference sequence). V was clipped by 3 bases and J by 1 base, with 15 bases between them. The CDR3 DNA reads TGTGCCACCAGCAGGGCTACCGTCGGGGGCCAAGAGACCCAGTACTTC. It is translated as CATSRATVGGQETQYF.

In this sample, this clonotype turned up a few times. The chain carries TRBV6-1 and TRBJ2-7; D perhaps matches TRBD2 (6 bases). Looked up from germline, CDR1 is MNHNS and CDR2 is SASEGT. Between the trimmed V and J ends, which lost 3 bases and 7 bases, there was a span of 22 bases. CDR3 length: 16 residues. The CDR3 region is CASSDMEAGRYNEQYF. The CDR3 region has the DNA TGTGCCAGCAGTGATATGGAGGCAGGGAGGTACAATGAGCAGTACTTC.

This clonotype was counted only a few times. The gene calls are TRBV5-1 and TRBJ1-1; D gene ambiguous. The CDR3 has 14 residues. Germline values: CDR1 SGHRS, CDR2 YFSETQ. Trimming pared 0 bases from V and 6 bases from J, leaving 12 bases between. CDR3 protein: CASSLGRWDAEAFF. The CDR3 DNA follows: TGCGCCAGCAGCTTGGGTAGATGGGATGCTGAAGCTTTCTTT.

The chain recombines TRBV3-1 with TRBJ2-2, with 7 bases fitting TRBD2. Germline CDR1 LGHDT, CDR2 YNNKEL (reference sequence). J was trimmed by 3 bases and V by 4 bases; bases with no gene match: 5. This CDR3 is built from 15 residues. The CDR3 DNA reads as TGTGCCAGCAGCCCCGGGACTACGTACACCGGGGAGCTGTTTTTT. Protein sequence: CASSPGTTYTGELFF.

This clonotype showed up many times. The chain employs TRBV30 and TRBJ2-5; either TRBD1 or TRBD2 may fit D (5 bases each). The V gene's germline CDR1 is GTSNPN and CDR2 SVGIG (reference sequence). This CDR3 is built from 15 residues. Between the trimmed V and J ends, which lost 4 bases and 1 base, there was a span of 16 bases. The CDR3 protein is CAWTLGTARQETQYF. The CDR3 DNA follows: TGTGCCTGGACACTCGGGACGGCCCGCCAAGAGACCCAGTACTTC.

As regards this clonotype: At one boundary the junction diverges from the germline segment, which might be a read error. This chain connects TRBV6-2 or TRBV6-3 to TRBJ1-1; possibly TRBD1 for D (5 bases). The germline gives CDR1 MNHEY, CDR2 SVGEGT. The CDR3 contains 13 residues. The CDR3 here is CTSSEAGGTEAFF. CDR3 nucleotide sequence: TGTACCAGCAGTGAAGCGGGGGGCACTGAAGCTTTCTTT.

This clonotype was recorded many times. The V gene is TRBV13, the J gene TRBJ2-3, with TRBD2 matching over 7 bases. This CDR3 comprises 15 residues. The germline CDR1 and CDR2 sequences are PRHDT and FYEKMQ (reference sequence). With 2 bases clipped from V and 3 bases from J, the junction kept 5 bases outside the gene matches. DNA of the CDR3: TGTGCCAGCAGCTTATCGGGCGGGAGAACAGATACGCAGTATTTT. Translating it yields CASSLSGGRTDTQYF.

In regard to this clonotype: A much larger clone differs from this one at a single base, so this may be a read error. The V and J genes are TRBV4-2 and TRBJ1-6; no clear D gene. The length of the CDR3 is 14 residues. CDR1 and CDR2 (germline): LGHNA, YNFKEQ. The V and J ends lost 1 base and 7 bases respectively, with 8 bases between them. The CDR3 nucleotides are TGTGCCAGCAGCCAAGGCCCGGAAAATTCACCCCTCCACTTT. The encoded protein is CASSQGPENSPLHF.

Ten or more counts support this clonotype. V and J are TRBV28 and TRBJ1-1; no clear D. The V and J ends lost 5 bases and 1 base respectively, with 17 bases between them. The CDR3 extends over 16 amino acids. The germline CDR1 and CDR2 sequences are MDHEN and SYDVKM. The CDR3 coding sequence is TGTGCCAGCAGTCCCCTAGGAACGCGTTGGAACACTGAAGCTTTCTTT. It encodes CASSPLGTRWNTEAFF.

The chain combines TRBV7-2 with TRBJ1-2; possibly TRBD1 for D (5 bases). CDR3 length: 14 residues. CDR1 SGHTA and CDR2 FQGNSA come from the germline V gene. V was trimmed by 5 bases and J by 8 bases, leaving 18 bases between them. CDR3 sequence reads: CASSLQGRSLGYTF. CDR3 coding DNA: TGTGCCAGCAGCCTCCAGGGCAGGAGCTTGGGCTACACCTTC.

This clonotype was seen many times. The genes are TRBV11-2 and TRBJ1-2; D is unclear. The CDR3 consists of 11 residues. Trimming removed 6 bases from V and 7 bases from J, with 9 bases in between. Germline values: CDR1 SGHAT, CDR2 FQNNGV. The CDR3: CASSSGPGYTF. CDR3 DNA: TGTGCCAGCAGTTCCGGTCCTGGCTACACCTTC.